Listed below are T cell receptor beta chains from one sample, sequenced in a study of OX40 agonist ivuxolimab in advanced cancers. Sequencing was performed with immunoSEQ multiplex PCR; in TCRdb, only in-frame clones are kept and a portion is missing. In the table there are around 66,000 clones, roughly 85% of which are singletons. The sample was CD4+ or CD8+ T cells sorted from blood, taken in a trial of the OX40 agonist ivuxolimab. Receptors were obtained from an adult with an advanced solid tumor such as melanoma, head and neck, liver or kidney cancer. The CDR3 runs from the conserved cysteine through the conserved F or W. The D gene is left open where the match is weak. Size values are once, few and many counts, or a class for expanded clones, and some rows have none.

CDR3aa: CASSPGVAGNTIYF; CDR3nt: TGTGCCAGCAGTCCAGGGGTGGCCGGAAACACCATATATTTT; v_gene: TRBV6-1; abundance: -; d_gene: -; j_gene: TRBJ1-3
CDR3aa: CAISEQGGTEAFF; CDR3nt: TGTGCCATCAGTGAACAGGGCGGGACTGAAGCTTTCTTT; v_gene: TRBV10-3; abundance: -; d_gene: -; j_gene: TRBJ1-1
CDR3aa: CASSVEGTGAYEQYF; CDR3nt: TGTGCCAGCAGCGTAGAAGGGACAGGGGCCTACGAGCAGTACTTC; v_gene: TRBV9; abundance: once; d_gene: TRBD1; j_gene: TRBJ2-7
CDR3aa: CASSSLDRAAAEQYF; CDR3nt: TGTGCCAGCAGTTCCCTAGACAGGGCTGCCGCCGAGCAGTACTTC; v_gene: TRBV27; abundance: -; d_gene: TRBD1; j_gene: TRBJ2-7
CDR3aa: CASTKGTEAFF; CDR3nt: TGTGCCAGCACCAAGGGGACTGAAGCTTTCTTT; v_gene: TRBV6-5; abundance: -; d_gene: -; j_gene: TRBJ1-1
CDR3aa: CASSITGGGRQETQYF; CDR3nt: TGTGCCAGTAGTATCACGGGTGGGGGGCGGCAAGAGACCCAGTACTTC; v_gene: TRBV19; abundance: -; d_gene: -; j_gene: TRBJ2-5
CDR3aa: CRSSGYNEQFF; CDR3nt: TGCAGATCTAGCGGCTACAATGAGCAGTTCTTC; v_gene: TRBV20-1; abundance: once; d_gene: TRBD2; j_gene: TRBJ2-1
CDR3aa: CASRLVWSSYNEQFF; CDR3nt: TGTGCAAGTCGCTTAGTCTGGAGCTCCTACAATGAGCAGTTCTTC; v_gene: TRBV12-2; abundance: -; d_gene: -; j_gene: TRBJ2-1
CDR3aa: CASRGGAGNTIYF; CDR3nt: TGTGCCAGCAGGGGGGGGGCTGGAAACACCATATATTTT; v_gene: TRBV28; abundance: -; d_gene: -; j_gene: TRBJ1-3
CDR3aa: CASSLEAGPYNEQFF; CDR3nt: TGCGCCAGCAGCTTGGAAGCGGGGCCCTACAATGAGCAGTTCTTC; v_gene: TRBV5-1; abundance: -; d_gene: TRBD2; j_gene: TRBJ2-1
CDR3aa: CASSLRQLLRDGHYGYTF; CDR3nt: TGTGCCAGCAGTTTGCGACAACTCCTCCGGGACGGTCACTATGGCTACACCTTC; v_gene: TRBV28; abundance: -; d_gene: -; j_gene: TRBJ1-2
CDR3aa: CASSQAGGPVDTQYF; CDR3nt: TGTGCCAGCAGCCAAGCGGGAGGGCCGGTGGATACGCAGTATTTT; v_gene: TRBV6-5; abundance: -; d_gene: TRBD2; j_gene: TRBJ2-3
CDR3aa: CAISGRERTMTQYF; CDR3nt: TGTGCCATCAGTGGAAGGGAACGAACTATGACGCAGTATTTT; v_gene: TRBV10-3; abundance: -; d_gene: -; j_gene: TRBJ2-3
CDR3aa: CASSRTGGPYEQYF; CDR3nt: TGCGCCAGCAGCAGGACGGGGGGACCCTACGAGCAGTACTTC; v_gene: TRBV4-3; abundance: -; d_gene: TRBD2; j_gene: TRBJ2-7
CDR3aa: CASSSLGTGEIQETQYF; CDR3nt: TGTGCCAGCAGCTCGCTCGGGACAGGGGAAATCCAAGAGACCCAGTACTTC; v_gene: TRBV7-2; abundance: -; d_gene: TRBD1; j_gene: TRBJ2-5
CDR3aa: CASSQAGQGDPGDQPQHF; CDR3nt: TGCGCCAGCAGCCAAGCGGGGCAGGGGGATCCCGGGGATCAGCCCCAGCATTTT; v_gene: TRBV4-1; abundance: -; d_gene: TRBD1; j_gene: TRBJ1-5
CDR3aa: CASSRGGDSQHF; CDR3nt: TGTGCCAGTAGTAGAGGGGGGGACTCCCAGCATTTT; v_gene: TRBV19; abundance: -; d_gene: -; j_gene: TRBJ1-5
CDR3aa: CASSFADRGGGYTF; CDR3nt: TGTGCCAGCAGTTTCGCGGACAGGGGTGGAGGCTACACCTTC; v_gene: TRBV28; abundance: few; d_gene: TRBD1; j_gene: TRBJ1-2
CDR3aa: CASSFRPGQGASGGYTF; CDR3nt: TGCGCCAGCAGCTTTAGGCCGGGACAGGGGGCTTCGGGAGGCTACACCTTC; v_gene: TRBV5-1; abundance: -; d_gene: TRBD1; j_gene: TRBJ1-2
CDR3aa: CASCYRNRGVYSPLHF; CDR3nt: TGTGCCAGCTGTTACAGGAATAGGGGGGTTTATTCACCCCTCCACTTT; v_gene: TRBV27; abundance: -; d_gene: -; j_gene: TRBJ1-6
CDR3aa: CASSRGPNLGELFF; CDR3nt: TGTGCCAGCAGTCGGGGACCCAACCTCGGGGAGCTGTTTTTT; v_gene: TRBV7-9; abundance: few; d_gene: -; j_gene: TRBJ2-2
CDR3aa: CASSDTGHRIYNEQFF; CDR3nt: TGTGCCAGCAGTGATACGGGACATCGAATATACAATGAGCAGTTCTTC; v_gene: TRBV25-1; abundance: -; d_gene: -; j_gene: TRBJ2-1
CDR3aa: CATKGAGAGQPQHF; CDR3nt: TGTGCCACCAAGGGGGCCGGCGCAGGCCAGCCCCAGCATTTT; v_gene: TRBV28; abundance: once; d_gene: TRBD1; j_gene: TRBJ1-5
CDR3aa: CASSVGPPEGVAFF; CDR3nt: TGTGCCAGCAGCGTAGGGCCCCCCGAGGGAGTAGCTTTCTTT; v_gene: TRBV9; abundance: -; d_gene: -; j_gene: TRBJ1-1
CDR3aa: CASSTGPPPQYF; CDR3nt: TGTGCCAGCAGTACCGGACCGCCGCCACAGTACTTC; v_gene: TRBV25-1; abundance: -; d_gene: -; j_gene: TRBJ2-7
CDR3aa: CASSQTGSHEQYF; CDR3nt: TGTGCCAGCTCGCAAACAGGGTCCCACGAGCAGTACTTC; v_gene: TRBV18; abundance: -; d_gene: -; j_gene: TRBJ2-7
CDR3aa: CATSTGRNQPQHF; CDR3nt: TGTGCCACCAGCACCGGGCGCAATCAGCCCCAGCATTTT; v_gene: TRBV15; abundance: few; d_gene: -; j_gene: TRBJ1-5
CDR3aa: CASSFDGRADTQYF; CDR3nt: TGCGCCAGCAGCTTCGACGGGAGGGCAGATACGCAGTATTTT; v_gene: TRBV5-1; abundance: -; d_gene: TRBD2; j_gene: TRBJ2-3
CDR3aa: CASSLVASSSYNEQFF; CDR3nt: TGTGCCAGCAGCTTAGTCGCTAGCAGCTCCTACAATGAGCAGTTCTTC; v_gene: TRBV7-2; abundance: -; d_gene: -; j_gene: TRBJ2-1
CDR3aa: CASSPGQGFYEQYF; CDR3nt: TGTGCCAGCAGCCCCGGACAGGGGTTCTACGAGCAGTACTTC; v_gene: TRBV7-2; abundance: -; d_gene: TRBD1; j_gene: TRBJ2-7
CDR3aa: CASRAGTGSQKLFF; CDR3nt: TGTGCCAGTAGAGCCGGGACAGGGTCCCAAAAACTGTTTTTT; v_gene: TRBV19; abundance: -; d_gene: TRBD1; j_gene: TRBJ1-4